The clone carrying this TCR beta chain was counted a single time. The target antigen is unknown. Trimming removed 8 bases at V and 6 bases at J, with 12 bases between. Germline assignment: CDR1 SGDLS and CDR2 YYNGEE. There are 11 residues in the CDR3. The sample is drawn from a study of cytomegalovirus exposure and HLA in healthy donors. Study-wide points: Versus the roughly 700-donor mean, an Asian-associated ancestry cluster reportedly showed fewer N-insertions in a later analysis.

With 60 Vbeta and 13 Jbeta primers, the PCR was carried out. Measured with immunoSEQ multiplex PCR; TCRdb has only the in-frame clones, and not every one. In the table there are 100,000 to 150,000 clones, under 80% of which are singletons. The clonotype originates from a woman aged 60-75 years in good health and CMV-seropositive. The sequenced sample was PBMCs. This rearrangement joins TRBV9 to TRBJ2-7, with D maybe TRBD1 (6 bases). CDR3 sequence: CASGVGAEQYF. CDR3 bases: TGTGCCAGTGGTGTGGGGGCCGAGCAGTACTTC.